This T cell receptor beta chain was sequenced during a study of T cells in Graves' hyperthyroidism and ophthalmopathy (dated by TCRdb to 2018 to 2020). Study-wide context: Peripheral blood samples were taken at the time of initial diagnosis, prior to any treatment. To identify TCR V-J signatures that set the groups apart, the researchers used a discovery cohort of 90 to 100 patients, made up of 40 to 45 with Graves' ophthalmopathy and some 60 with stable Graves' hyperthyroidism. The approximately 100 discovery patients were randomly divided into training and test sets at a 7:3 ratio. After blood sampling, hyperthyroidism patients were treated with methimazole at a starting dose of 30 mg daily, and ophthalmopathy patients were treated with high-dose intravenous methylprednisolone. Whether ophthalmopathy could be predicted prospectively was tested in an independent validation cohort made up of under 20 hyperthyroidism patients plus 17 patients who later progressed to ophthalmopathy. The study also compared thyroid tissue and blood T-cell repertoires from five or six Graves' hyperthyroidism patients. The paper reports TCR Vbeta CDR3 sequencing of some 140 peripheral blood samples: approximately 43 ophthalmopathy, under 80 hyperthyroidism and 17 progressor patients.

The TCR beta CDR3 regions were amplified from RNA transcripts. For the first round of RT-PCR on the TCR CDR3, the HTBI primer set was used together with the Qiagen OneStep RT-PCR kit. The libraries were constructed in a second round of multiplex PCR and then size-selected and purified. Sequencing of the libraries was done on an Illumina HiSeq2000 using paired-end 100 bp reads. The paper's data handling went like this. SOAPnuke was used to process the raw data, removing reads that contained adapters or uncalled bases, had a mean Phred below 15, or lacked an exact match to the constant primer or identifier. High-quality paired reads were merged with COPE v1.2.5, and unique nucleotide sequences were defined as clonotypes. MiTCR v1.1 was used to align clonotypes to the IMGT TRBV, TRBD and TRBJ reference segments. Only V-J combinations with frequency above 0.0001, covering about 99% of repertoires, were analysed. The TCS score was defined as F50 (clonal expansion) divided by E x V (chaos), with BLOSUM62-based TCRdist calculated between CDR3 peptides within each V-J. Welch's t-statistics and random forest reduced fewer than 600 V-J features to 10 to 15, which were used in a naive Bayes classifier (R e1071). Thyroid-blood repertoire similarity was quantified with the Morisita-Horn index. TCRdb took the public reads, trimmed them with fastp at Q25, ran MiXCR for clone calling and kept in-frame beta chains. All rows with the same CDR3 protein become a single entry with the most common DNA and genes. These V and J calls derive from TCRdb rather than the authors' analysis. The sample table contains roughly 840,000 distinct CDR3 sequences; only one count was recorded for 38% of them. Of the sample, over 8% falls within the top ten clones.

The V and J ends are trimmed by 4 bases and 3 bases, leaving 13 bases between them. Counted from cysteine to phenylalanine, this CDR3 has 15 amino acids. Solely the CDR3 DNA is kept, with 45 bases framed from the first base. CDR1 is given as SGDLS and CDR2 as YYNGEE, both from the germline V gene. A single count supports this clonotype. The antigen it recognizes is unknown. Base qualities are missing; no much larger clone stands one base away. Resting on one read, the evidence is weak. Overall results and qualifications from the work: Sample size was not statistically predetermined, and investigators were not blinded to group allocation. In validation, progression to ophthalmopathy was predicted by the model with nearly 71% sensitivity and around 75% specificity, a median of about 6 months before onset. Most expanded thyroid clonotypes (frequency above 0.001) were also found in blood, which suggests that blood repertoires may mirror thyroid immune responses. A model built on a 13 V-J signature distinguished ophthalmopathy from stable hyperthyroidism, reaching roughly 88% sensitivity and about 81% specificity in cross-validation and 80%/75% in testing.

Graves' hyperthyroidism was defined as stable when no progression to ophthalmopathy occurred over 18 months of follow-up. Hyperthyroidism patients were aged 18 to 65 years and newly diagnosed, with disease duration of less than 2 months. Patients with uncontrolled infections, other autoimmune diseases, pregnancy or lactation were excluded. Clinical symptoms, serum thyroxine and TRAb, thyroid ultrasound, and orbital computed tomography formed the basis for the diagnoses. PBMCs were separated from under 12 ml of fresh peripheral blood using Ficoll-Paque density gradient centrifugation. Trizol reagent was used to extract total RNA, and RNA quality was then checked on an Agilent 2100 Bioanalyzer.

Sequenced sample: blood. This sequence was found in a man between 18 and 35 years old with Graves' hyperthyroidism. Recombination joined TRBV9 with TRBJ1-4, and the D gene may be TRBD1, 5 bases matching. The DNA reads TGTGCCAGCAGCTTGCAGGGATATCCTAATGAAAAACTGTTTTTT. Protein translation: CASSLQGYPNEKLFF.